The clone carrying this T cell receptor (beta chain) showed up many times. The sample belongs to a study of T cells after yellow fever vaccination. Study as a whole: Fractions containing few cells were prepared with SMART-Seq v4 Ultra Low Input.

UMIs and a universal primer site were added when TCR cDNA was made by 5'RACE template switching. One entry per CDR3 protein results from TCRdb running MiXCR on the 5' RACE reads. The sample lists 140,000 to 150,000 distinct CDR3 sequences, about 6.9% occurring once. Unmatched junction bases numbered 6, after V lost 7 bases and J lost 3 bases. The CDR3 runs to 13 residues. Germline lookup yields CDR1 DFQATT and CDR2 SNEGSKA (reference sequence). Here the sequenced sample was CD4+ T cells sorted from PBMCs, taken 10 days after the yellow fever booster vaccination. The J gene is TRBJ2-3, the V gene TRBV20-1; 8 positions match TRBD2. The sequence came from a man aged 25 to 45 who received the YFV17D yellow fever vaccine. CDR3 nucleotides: TGCAGTGTGATGGCGGGAGGAACAGATACGCAGTATTTT. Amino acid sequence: CSVMAGGTDTQYF.